A selection of T cell receptor beta chains follows, all from one sample in a study of T cells in localized non-small cell lung cancer. Repertoires were generated with immunoSEQ multiplex PCR, while TCRdb's copy carries only in-frame clones and drops some. The sample contains about 25,000 clones, around 88% of which appear only once. Sequenced here: peripheral blood, sampled before any cancer treatment. Source of these receptors: a female donor at least 60 years old with stage I lung adenocarcinoma. Each CDR3 is given with its conserved first and last residue. Fields, in order: J gene, D gene, clone size, V gene, CDR3 protein, CDR3 DNA. A D gene is named only where the DNA matches it firmly. Not all rows give a size; the values are once, few, many and, for expanded clones, a class.

j_call: TRBJ2-3; d_call: .; clone_size: .; v_call: TRBV19; cdr3_aa: CASSMTGAQEAQYF; cdr3_nt: TGTGCCAGTAGTATGACAGGTGCCCAAGAAGCGCAGTATTTT
j_call: TRBJ2-7; d_call: .; clone_size: .; v_call: TRBV5-4; cdr3_aa: CASSLEYEQYF; cdr3_nt: TGTGCCAGCAGCTTGGAGTACGAGCAGTACTTC
j_call: TRBJ2-7; d_call: .; clone_size: .; v_call: TRBV18; cdr3_aa: CASSRGLNGEQYF; cdr3_nt: TGTGCCAGCTCTAGGGGATTGAATGGCGAGCAGTACTTC
j_call: TRBJ1-3; d_call: TRBD1; clone_size: few; v_call: TRBV5-4; cdr3_aa: CASSQRQGQLSGNTIYF; cdr3_nt: TGTGCCAGCAGCCAGCGACAGGGGCAACTCTCTGGAAACACCATATATTTT
j_call: TRBJ1-1; d_call: .; clone_size: .; v_call: TRBV15; cdr3_aa: CATSREGSNTEAFF; cdr3_nt: TGTGCCACCAGCAGAGAGGGGTCGAACACTGAAGCTTTCTTT
j_call: TRBJ1-2; d_call: TRBD1; clone_size: .; v_call: TRBV6-6; cdr3_aa: CASSFPGQGIYGYTF; cdr3_nt: TGTGCCAGCAGTTTTCCGGGACAGGGTATCTATGGCTACACCTTC
j_call: TRBJ1-5; d_call: .; clone_size: .; v_call: TRBV19; cdr3_aa: CASSSGEYSNQPQHF; cdr3_nt: TGTGCCAGTAGTAGCGGGGAGTATAGCAATCAGCCCCAGCATTTT
j_call: TRBJ2-2; d_call: .; clone_size: .; v_call: TRBV30; cdr3_aa: CACPPGVGTGELFF; cdr3_nt: TGTGCCTGCCCCCCGGGGGTTGGTACCGGGGAGCTGTTTTTT
j_call: TRBJ1-2; d_call: .; clone_size: .; v_call: TRBV30; cdr3_aa: CAWLGGASNYGYTF; cdr3_nt: TGTGCCTGGTTGGGGGGGGCGTCTAACTATGGCTACACCTTC
j_call: TRBJ2-5; d_call: .; clone_size: .; v_call: TRBV19; cdr3_aa: CASTPGQYQETQYF; cdr3_nt: TGTGCCAGTACTCCAGGGCAATACCAAGAGACCCAGTACTTC
j_call: TRBJ1-2; d_call: TRBD1; clone_size: .; v_call: TRBV6-1; cdr3_aa: CASSNQGAYGYTF; cdr3_nt: TGTGCCAGCAGTAATCAGGGGGCCTATGGCTACACCTTC
j_call: TRBJ2-2; d_call: TRBD2; clone_size: once; v_call: TRBV7-2; cdr3_aa: CASSLLRLADLSNTGELFF; cdr3_nt: TGTGCCAGCAGCTTACTGAGACTAGCGGACCTTTCGAACACCGGGGAGCTGTTTTTT
j_call: TRBJ2-1; d_call: TRBD1; clone_size: .; v_call: TRBV13; cdr3_aa: CASSSQGTGEQFF; cdr3_nt: TGTGCCAGCAGCTCACAGGGGACGGGTGAGCAGTTCTTC
j_call: TRBJ1-2; d_call: TRBD1; clone_size: .; v_call: TRBV6-5; cdr3_aa: CASMAGTEHGYTF; cdr3_nt: TGTGCCAGCATGGCCGGGACAGAGCATGGCTACACCTTC
j_call: TRBJ1-5; d_call: .; clone_size: once; v_call: TRBV19; cdr3_aa: CASNLGHLPQHF; cdr3_nt: TGTGCCAGCAACCTGGGACACCTGCCCCAGCATTTT
j_call: TRBJ1-2; d_call: .; clone_size: few; v_call: TRBV6-1; cdr3_aa: CASKEPNYGYTF; cdr3_nt: TGTGCCAGCAAGGAACCGAACTATGGCTACACCTTC
j_call: TRBJ2-5; d_call: .; clone_size: .; v_call: TRBV19; cdr3_aa: CASSIGGQRETQYF; cdr3_nt: TGTGCCAGTAGTATAGGCGGCCAGAGAGAGACCCAGTACTTC
j_call: TRBJ2-5; d_call: TRBD1; clone_size: .; v_call: TRBV5-1; cdr3_aa: CASSLEGTGGRETQYF; cdr3_nt: TGCGCCAGCAGCTTGGAAGGGACAGGGGGCCGGGAGACCCAGTACTTC